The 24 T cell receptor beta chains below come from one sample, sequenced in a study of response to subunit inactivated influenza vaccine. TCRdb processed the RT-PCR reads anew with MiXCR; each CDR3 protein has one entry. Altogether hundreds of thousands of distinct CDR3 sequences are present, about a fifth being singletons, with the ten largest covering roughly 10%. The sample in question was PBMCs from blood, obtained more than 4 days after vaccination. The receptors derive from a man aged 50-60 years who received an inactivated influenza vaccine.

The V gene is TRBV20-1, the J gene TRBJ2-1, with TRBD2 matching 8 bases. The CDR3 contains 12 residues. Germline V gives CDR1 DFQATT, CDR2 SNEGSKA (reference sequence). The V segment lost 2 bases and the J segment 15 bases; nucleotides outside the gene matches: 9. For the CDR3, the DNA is TGCAGTGCTAGACCCGGGACTAGATATCCGTTCTTC. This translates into CSARPGTRYPFF.

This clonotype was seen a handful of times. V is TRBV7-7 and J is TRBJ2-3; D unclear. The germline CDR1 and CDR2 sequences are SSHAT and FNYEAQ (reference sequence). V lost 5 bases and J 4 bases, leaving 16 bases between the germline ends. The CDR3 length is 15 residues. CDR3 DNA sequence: TGTGCCAGCAGCAAGACACCGAAGGAGTCAGATACGCAGTATTTT. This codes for CASSKTPKESDTQYF.

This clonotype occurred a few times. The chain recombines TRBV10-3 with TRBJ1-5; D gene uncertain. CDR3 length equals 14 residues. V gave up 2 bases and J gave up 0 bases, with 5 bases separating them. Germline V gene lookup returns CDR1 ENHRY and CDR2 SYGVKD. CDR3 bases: TGTGCCATCAGTGAGGGGCATAGCAATCAGCCCCAGCATTTT. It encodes CAISEGHSNQPQHF.

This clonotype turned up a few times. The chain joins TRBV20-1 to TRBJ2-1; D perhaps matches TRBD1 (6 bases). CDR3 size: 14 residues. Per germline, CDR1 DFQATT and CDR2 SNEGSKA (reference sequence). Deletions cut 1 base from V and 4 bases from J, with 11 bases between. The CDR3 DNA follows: TGCAGTGCTAGAGCAGGGGAGCCATACAATGAGCAGTTCTTC. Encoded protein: CSARAGEPYNEQFF.

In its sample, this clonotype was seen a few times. The DNA for the CDR3 is TGTGCCAGCAGTCCCTTGGGGCCTACCTACAATGAGCAGTTCTTC. This codes for CASSPLGPTYNEQFF. The chain joins TRBV2 to TRBJ2-1, with D possibly TRBD1 on 5 matching bases. The CDR3 has 15 amino acids. Per the germline V gene, CDR1 is SNHLY and CDR2 is FYNNEI. V lost 5 bases to trimming and J lost 2 bases, with 13 bases between them.

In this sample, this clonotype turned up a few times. The chain's CDR3 is CASSLVGAGSGDIQYF. CDR3 coding DNA: TGCGCCAGCAGCTTGGTGGGGGCTGGTAGCGGAGACATTCAGTACTTC. The chain uses TRBV5-1 and TRBJ2-4; D may match TRBD1 or TRBD2 (6 bases each). V shed 0 bases and J shed 8 bases, with 18 bases lying between them. This CDR3 comprises 16 residues. Germline values: CDR1 SGHRS, CDR2 YFSETQ.

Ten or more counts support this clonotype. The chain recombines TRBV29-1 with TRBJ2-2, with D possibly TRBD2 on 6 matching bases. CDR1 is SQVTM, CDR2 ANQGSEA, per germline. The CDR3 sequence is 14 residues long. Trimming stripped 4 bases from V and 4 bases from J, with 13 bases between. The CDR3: CSVVLGGSTGELFF. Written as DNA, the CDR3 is TGCAGCGTTGTTCTGGGGGGAAGCACCGGGGAGCTGTTTTTT.

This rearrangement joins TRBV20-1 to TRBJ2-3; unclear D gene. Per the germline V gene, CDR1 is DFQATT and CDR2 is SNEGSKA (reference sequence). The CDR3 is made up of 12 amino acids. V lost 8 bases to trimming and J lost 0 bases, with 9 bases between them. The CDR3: CSPALSTDTQYF. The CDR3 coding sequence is TGCAGTCCTGCTCTAAGCACAGATACGCAGTATTTT.

CDR3 sequence (DNA): TGTGCCAGCAGCTTAATGCAGGGCCTCTACGAGCAGTACTTC. This translates into CASSLMQGLYEQYF. The rearrangement uses TRBV7-2 and TRBJ2-7, with D perhaps TRBD1 (5 bases). Germline V gene data show CDR1 as SGHTA and CDR2 as FQGNSA. The CDR3 is 14 residues long. With 2 bases removed from V and 3 bases from J, the gap between germline ends came to 11 bases. The entire variable domain, with the rest obtained from reference TRBV7-2 and TRBJ2-7, is as follows: GAGVSQSPSNKVTEKGKDVELRCDPISGHTALYWYRQSLGQGLEFLIYFQGNSAPDKSGLPSDRFSAERTGGSVSTLTIQRTQQEDSAVYLCASSLMQGLYEQYFGPGTRLTVT.

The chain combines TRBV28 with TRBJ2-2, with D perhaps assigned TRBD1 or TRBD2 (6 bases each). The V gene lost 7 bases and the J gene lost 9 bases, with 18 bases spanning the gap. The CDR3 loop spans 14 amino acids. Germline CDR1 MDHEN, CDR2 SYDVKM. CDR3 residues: CASIGTEGGWELFF. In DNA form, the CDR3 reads TGTGCCAGCATTGGTACCGAGGGGGGCTGGGAGCTGTTTTTT.

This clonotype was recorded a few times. CDR3 loop: CASSPKLENTEAFF. In DNA form, the CDR3 reads TGTGCCAGCAGCCCGAAGTTAGAGAACACTGAAGCTTTCTTT. This chain joins TRBV7-9 and TRBJ1-1; D unresolved. Germline-derived CDR1 and CDR2 are SEHNR and FQNEAQ (reference sequence). Trimming shortened V by 5 bases and J by 1 base, and 11 bases separated the two germline ends. The CDR3 covers 14 residues.

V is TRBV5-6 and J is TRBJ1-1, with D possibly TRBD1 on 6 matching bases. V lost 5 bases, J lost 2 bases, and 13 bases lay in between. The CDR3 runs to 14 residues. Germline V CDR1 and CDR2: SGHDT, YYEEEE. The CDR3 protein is CASRAEGGNTEAFF. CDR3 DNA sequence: TGTGCCAGCAGGGCGGAGGGGGGTAACACTGAAGCTTTCTTT. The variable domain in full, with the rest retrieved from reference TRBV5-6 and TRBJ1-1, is DAGVTQSPTHLIKTRGQQVTLRCSPKSGHDTVSWYQQALGQGPQFIFQYYEEEERQRGNFPDRFSGHQFPNYSSELNVNALLLGDSALYLCASRAEGGNTEAFFGQGTRLTVV.

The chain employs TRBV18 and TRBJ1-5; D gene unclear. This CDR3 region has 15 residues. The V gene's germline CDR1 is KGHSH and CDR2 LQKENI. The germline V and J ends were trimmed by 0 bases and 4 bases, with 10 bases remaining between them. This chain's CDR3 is CASSPPPGGNQPQHF. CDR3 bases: TGTGCCAGCTCACCACCGCCAGGAGGGAATCAGCCCCAGCATTTT.

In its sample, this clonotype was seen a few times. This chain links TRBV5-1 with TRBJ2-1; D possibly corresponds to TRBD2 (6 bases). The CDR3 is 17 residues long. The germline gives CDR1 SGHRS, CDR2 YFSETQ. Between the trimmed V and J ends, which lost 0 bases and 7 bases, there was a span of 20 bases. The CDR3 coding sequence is TGCGCCAGCAGCTTGGCTCCCGGGGCCGGGGGAGAGAATGAGCAGTTCTTC. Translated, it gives CASSLAPGAGGENEQFF.

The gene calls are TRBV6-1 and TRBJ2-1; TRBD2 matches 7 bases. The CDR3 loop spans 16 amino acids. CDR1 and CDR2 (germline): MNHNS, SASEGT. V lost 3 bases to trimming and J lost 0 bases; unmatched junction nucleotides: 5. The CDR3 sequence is CASSELAVSSYNEQFF. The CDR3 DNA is TGTGCCAGCAGTGAGCTAGCGGTCAGCTCCTACAATGAGCAGTTCTTC.

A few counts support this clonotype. CDR3 protein: CASSQSGVAGEDTQYF. CDR3 nucleotides: TGTGCCAGCAGCCAGTCCGGGGTAGCGGGGGAAGATACGCAGTATTTT. This rearrangement joins TRBV4-2 to TRBJ2-3, with 9 nucleotides matching TRBD2. V shed 3 bases and J 5 bases; nucleotides not matched to a gene: 9. Looked up from germline, CDR1 is LGHNA and CDR2 is YNFKEQ. The CDR3 length is 16 residues.

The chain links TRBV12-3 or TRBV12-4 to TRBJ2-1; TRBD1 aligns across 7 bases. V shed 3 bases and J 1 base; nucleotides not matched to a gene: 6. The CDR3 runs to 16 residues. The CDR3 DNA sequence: TGTGCCAGCAGTTTGAGACAGGGCGTTTCCTACAATGAGCAGTTCTTC. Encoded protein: CASSLRQGVSYNEQFF.

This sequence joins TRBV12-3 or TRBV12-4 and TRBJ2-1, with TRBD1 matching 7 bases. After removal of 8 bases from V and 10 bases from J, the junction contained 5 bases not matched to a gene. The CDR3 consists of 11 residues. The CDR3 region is CASCRDREQFF. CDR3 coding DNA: TGTGCCAGCTGCCGGGACAGAGAGCAGTTCTTC.

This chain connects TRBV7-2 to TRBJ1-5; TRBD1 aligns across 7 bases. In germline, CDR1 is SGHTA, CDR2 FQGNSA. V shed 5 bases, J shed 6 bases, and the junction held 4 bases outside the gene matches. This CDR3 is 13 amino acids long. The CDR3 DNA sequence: TGTGCCAGCAGCGCAGACAGGGCTCAGCCCCAGCATTTT. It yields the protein CASSADRAQPQHF.

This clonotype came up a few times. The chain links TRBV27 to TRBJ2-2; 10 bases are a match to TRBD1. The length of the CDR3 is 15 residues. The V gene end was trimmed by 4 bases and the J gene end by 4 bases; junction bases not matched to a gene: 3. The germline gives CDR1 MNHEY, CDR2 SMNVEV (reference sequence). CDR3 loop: CASSWGQGSTGELFF. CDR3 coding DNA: TGTGCCAGCAGTTGGGGACAGGGGAGCACCGGGGAGCTGTTTTTT.

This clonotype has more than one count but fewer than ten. This chain's CDR3 is CASSWGDTPYEQYF. Written as DNA, the CDR3 is TGTGCCAGCAGCTGGGGTGACACCCCCTACGAGCAGTACTTC. This sequence joins TRBV7-2 and TRBJ2-7; D ambiguous. V dropped 4 bases and J dropped 2 bases, with 12 bases sitting between them. The CDR3 is made up of 14 amino acids. CDR1 SGHTA and CDR2 FQGNSA come from the germline V gene.

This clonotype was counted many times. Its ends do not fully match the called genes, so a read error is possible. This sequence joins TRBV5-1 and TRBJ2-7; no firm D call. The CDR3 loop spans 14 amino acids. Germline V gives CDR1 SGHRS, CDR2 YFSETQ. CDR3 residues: CASSLEPSSYEQYF. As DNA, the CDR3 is TGTGCCAGCAGCTTAGAACCGAGCTCCTACGAGCAGTACTTC.

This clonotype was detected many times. The CDR3 region has the DNA TGCAGCGTTGACAGGGGGCGGAATGAGCAGTTCTTC. Its protein product is CSVDRGRNEQFF. V gene TRBV29-1 combines with J gene TRBJ2-1, with TRBD1 matching 8 bases. V lost 3 bases to trimming and J lost 7 bases; unmatched junction nucleotides: 2. In germline, CDR1 is SQVTM, CDR2 ANQGSEA. This CDR3 spans 12 amino acids.

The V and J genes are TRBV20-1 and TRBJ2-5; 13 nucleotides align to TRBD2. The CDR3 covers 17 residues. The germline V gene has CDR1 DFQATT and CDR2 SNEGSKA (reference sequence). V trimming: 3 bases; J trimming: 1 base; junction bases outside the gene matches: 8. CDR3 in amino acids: CSARYPTSGRFQETQYF. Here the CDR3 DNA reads TGCAGTGCTAGGTACCCGACTAGCGGGAGGTTCCAAGAGACCCAGTACTTC.